Listed below are T cell receptor beta chains from one sample, sequenced in a study of blood T cells in healthy people across ages. TCRdb recomputed calls from the 5' RACE reads with MiXCR, one row per CDR3 protein. The sample lists some 1.5 million distinct CDR3 sequences; about 30% were seen once. The sequenced sample consisted of blood. Source of these receptors: a woman aged 25 to 45 in good health. Both conserved end residues are part of each CDR3. A D gene is named only where the DNA matches it firmly. Clone size is given for some rows only: seen once, a few or many times, or a class if the clone is expanded.

NA,TRBJ2-4,NA,TRBV3-1,CASSWRGPPYNEQYF,TGTGCCAGCAGTTGGCGGGGTCCCCCTTACAATGAGCAGTACTTC
NA,TRBJ1-6,NA,TRBV6-5,CASSYSRRENSPLHF,TGTGCCAGCAGTTACTCCCGCAGGGAGAATTCACCCCTCCACTTT
NA,TRBJ1-1,NA,TRBV6-5,CASRPTTVNTEAFF,TGTGCCAGCAGGCCAACGACAGTTAACACTGAAGCTTTCTTT
few,TRBJ1-5,NA,TRBV6-1,CASSERVRDLSFQPQHF,TGTGCCAGCAGTGAAAGGGTCCGGGACCTGAGTTTTCAGCCCCAGCATTTT
NA,TRBJ1-1,NA,TRBV30,CAWSAGPNTEAFF,TGTGCCTGGAGTGCCGGCCCGAACACTGAAGCTTTCTTT
few,TRBJ2-5,TRBD1,TRBV5-1,CASTTGGLWETQYF,TGCGCCAGCACGACAGGGGGCCTCTGGGAGACCCAGTACTTC
many,TRBJ2-5,TRBD1,TRBV27,CASRTGGETQYF,TGTGCCAGCAGGACAGGGGGAGAGACCCAGTACTTC
NA,TRBJ2-7,TRBD2,TRBV9,CASSVGVAGYEQYF,TGTGCCAGCAGCGTAGGGGTAGCGGGGTACGAGCAGTACTTC
NA,TRBJ2-7,NA,TRBV6-5,CASSYGTISYEQYF,TGTGCCAGCAGTTACGGGACGATCTCCTACGAGCAGTACTTC
many,TRBJ2-5,TRBD2,TRBV11-2,CASSLKETSGGRETQYF,TGTGCCAGCAGCTTAAAGGAAACTAGCGGGGGAAGAGAGACCCAGTACTTC
many,TRBJ2-1,TRBD1,TRBV29-1,CSVVQGVNEQFF,TGCAGCGTTGTACAGGGGGTCAATGAGCAGTTCTTC
NA,TRBJ2-1,NA,TRBV3-1,CASSLRVPPYNEQFF,TGTGCCAGCAGCCTGAGGGTTCCCCCCTACAATGAGCAGTTCTTC
NA,TRBJ2-2,NA,TRBV15,CATSRDLDRANTGERFF,TGTGCCACCAGCAGAGATCTGGACAGAGCGAACACCGGGGAGCGGTTTTTT
NA,TRBJ1-1,TRBD1,TRBV6-5,CASSYPRGGEAFF,TGTGCCAGCAGTTACCCCAGGGGGGGAGAAGCTTTCTTT
NA,TRBJ1-2,NA,TRBV20-1,CSALPDDGYTF,TGCAGTGCCCTCCCGGATGATGGCTACACCTTC
once,TRBJ2-1,TRBD2,TRBV7-9,CASSRPGTSPNEQFF,TGTGCCAGCAGCCGTCCCGGGACTAGCCCCAATGAGCAGTTCTTC
many,TRBJ2-5,NA,TRBV10-3,CAISEGQNQETQYF,TGTGCCATCAGTGAGGGGCAAAACCAAGAGACCCAGTACTTC
NA,TRBJ2-4,NA,TRBV20-1,CSALIERAIQYF,TGCAGTGCTTTAATAGAGAGAGCCATTCAGTACTTC
many,TRBJ2-1,TRBD2,TRBV2,CASRRGAGGRNEQFF,TGTGCCAGCAGGAGGGGGGCGGGGGGCAGGAATGAGCAGTTCTTC
NA,TRBJ2-2,TRBD2,TRBV5-3,CASSNTGLAGVDTGELFF,TGTGCCAGCAGCAATACCGGACTAGCGGGAGTCGACACCGGGGAGCTGTTTTTT
NA,TRBJ2-1,NA,TRBV7-9,CASSSSSGISYEQFF,TGTGCCAGCAGCTCGTCCTCCGGGATCTCCTACGAGCAGTTCTTC
few,TRBJ1-1,TRBD1,TRBV29-1,CSVPRQGSLAEAFF,TGCAGCGTCCCGCGACAGGGTAGTTTGGCTGAAGCTTTCTTT
NA,TRBJ1-2,NA,TRBV7-9,CASRRGARDGYTF,TGTGCCAGCAGGAGAGGCGCCCGCGATGGCTACACCTTC